These 30 T cell receptor beta chains were sequenced from one sample in a study of T cell responses to AZD1222 COVID-19 vaccine (dated by TCRdb to the early 2020s). The receptor library was made with the immunoSEQ multiplex PCR assay. This is the immuneACCESS table as TCRdb keeps it, with only in-frame sequences that have V and J called. A part of the clones is gone; compared with another copy, unresolved V genes explain less than half, and the rest is unexplained. The table for this sample lists about 160,000 clones; roughly nine tenths of them were counted only once. Over 1.1% of the sample lies in the top ten. According to the study, the label for this sample's time point signals: baseline before first vaccination. The sequencing used peripheral blood, collected on day 0 of AZD1222 vaccination. All receptors come from an adult in good health.

The chain joins TRBV6-2 or TRBV6-3 to TRBJ2-2, with TRBD1 as a possible D gene (5 bases). Germline values: CDR1 MNHEY, CDR2 SVGEGT. The V end lost 6 bases, the J end lost 0 bases, and 11 bases lay between the germline ends. The CDR3 is 15 amino acids. The CDR3 loop is CASSRTKTNTGELFF. CDR3 nucleotide sequence: TGTGCCAGCAGCCGGACAAAGACGAACACCGGGGAGCTGTTTTTT.

The rearrangement uses TRBV4-3 and TRBJ1-1; unclear D gene. Germline V gene sequence: CDR1 LGHNA, CDR2 YSLEER. The CDR3 runs 13 residues. The V end was cut by 2 bases, the J end by 5 bases, with 9 bases between. The CDR3 reads CASSQFSGTEAFF. The CDR3, as DNA: TGCGCCAGCAGCCAATTTTCTGGGACTGAAGCTTTCTTT.

The chain carries TRBV19 and TRBJ2-1, with 8 bases fitting TRBD2. Germline loops: CDR1 LNHDA, CDR2 SQIVND (reference sequence). J lost 5 bases, V lost 3 bases, and 12 bases had no gene match. This CDR3 contains 17 residues. This chain's CDR3 is CASSISRFTSGHNEQFF. CDR3 DNA: TGTGCCAGTAGTATTAGTAGGTTTACTAGCGGACACAATGAGCAGTTCTTC.

The CDR3 DNA sequence: TGCGCCAGCAGTGACTATACTAGCGGTACTAGCACAGATACGCAGTATTTT. Its protein is CASSDYTSGTSTDTQYF. J is TRBJ2-3 and V is TRBV10-1; 8 bases match TRBD2. The CDR3 has 17 amino acids. Germline assignment: CDR1 WNHNN and CDR2 SYGVQD (reference sequence). V lost 3 bases and J lost 0; bases outside the gene matches: 8.

This sequence joins TRBV18 and TRBJ2-7; D is perhaps TRBD1 (6 bases). In germline, CDR1 is KGHSH, CDR2 LQKENI. The CDR3 contains 15 residues. Trimming stripped 3 bases from V and 2 bases from J, with 14 bases between. The chain's CDR3 is CASSPPGTIAYEQYF. CDR3 DNA: TGTGCCAGCTCACCTCCTGGGACAATTGCCTACGAGCAGTACTTC.

The V gene is TRBV5-1, the J gene TRBJ1-5; D ambiguous. V shed 3 bases and J shed 7 bases, with 17 bases lying between them. This CDR3 spans 15 amino acids. Germline lookup yields CDR1 SGHRS and CDR2 YFSETQ. CDR3 sequence (DNA): TGCGCCAGCAGCTCGGGCCTAGACACGCAGCAGCCCCAGCATTTT. Its translation is CASSSGLDTQQPQHF.

This chain connects TRBV2 to TRBJ1-1, with D possibly matching TRBD1 (6 bases). This CDR3 has 14 amino acids. Deletions cut 7 bases from V and 6 bases from J, with 18 bases between. The germline gives CDR1 SNHLY, CDR2 FYNNEI. The CDR3 is CASMEVQGGAEAFF. As DNA, the CDR3 is TGTGCCAGCATGGAGGTACAGGGCGGCGCTGAAGCTTTCTTT.

The CDR3 loop reads CASSVGIGLGTDTQYF. In DNA, the CDR3 is TGTGCCAGCAGCGTAGGTATCGGACTAGGTACAGATACGCAGTATTTT. The chain has TRBV9 and TRBJ2-3, with TRBD2 matching over 7 bases. The CDR3 is 16 residues long. From germline, CDR1 is SGDLS and CDR2 YYNGEE. V lost 0 bases and J lost 3; bases outside the gene matches: 7.

CDR3 coding DNA: TGCGCCAGCAGCATTAGTCAAGAGACCCAGTACTTC. It is translated as CASSISQETQYF. This chain connects TRBV5-1 to TRBJ2-5; D is uncertain. V shed 4 bases and J shed 2 bases, with 6 bases lying between them. The CDR3 is 12 residues long. CDR1 is SGHRS, CDR2 YFSETQ, per germline.

This sequence joins TRBV6-2 or TRBV6-3 and TRBJ2-7; D uncertain. CDR3 length: 13 amino acids. CDR1 is MNHEY, CDR2 SVGEGT, per germline. V lost 2 bases and J lost 2, with 7 bases in between. The CDR3 protein is CASSYGLPYEQYF. The CDR3 coding sequence is TGTGCCAGCAGTTACGGGCTTCCCTACGAGCAGTACTTC.

V gene TRBV7-9 combines with J gene TRBJ2-1; no definite D call. V was trimmed by 1 base and J by 6 bases, leaving 7 bases between them. The CDR3 runs to 13 residues. Germline V lookup: CDR1 SEHNR, CDR2 FQNEAQ (reference sequence). CDR3 sequence (DNA): TGTGCCAGCAGCTTAGGGAGTACCAATGAGCAGTTCTTC. Residues: CASSLGSTNEQFF.

V usage is TRBV7-8 and J usage is TRBJ1-1, with D unresolved. Deletions cut 0 bases from V and 0 bases from J, with 8 bases between. The germline gives CDR1 SGHVS, CDR2 FQNEAQ. The CDR3 totals 15 residues. As DNA, the CDR3 is TGTGCCAGCAGCTTAGCAGAGGGTTTGAACACTGAAGCTTTCTTT. It translates to CASSLAEGLNTEAFF. Variable domain in full (rest from reference TRBV7-8 and TRBJ1-1): GAGVSQSPRYKVAKRGQDVALRCDPISGHVSLFWYQQALGQGPEFLTYFQNEAQLDKSGLPSDRFFAERPEGSVSTLKIQRTQQEDSAVYLCASSLAEGLNTEAFFGQGTRLTVV.

This chain joins TRBV19 and TRBJ1-2, with 7 bases aligning to TRBD1. Germline CDR1 and CDR2: LNHDA and SQIVND (reference sequence). The V gene end was trimmed by 9 bases and the J gene end by 4 bases; junction bases not matched to a gene: 17. The CDR3 totals 16 residues. In nucleotides, the CDR3 is TGTGCCAGCGAGAACCCGACAGGGTTCCGGGGCTATGGCTACACCTTC. It yields the protein CASENPTGFRGYGYTF.

The chain has TRBV9 and TRBJ1-3; TRBD1 agrees at 12 bases. V lost 3 bases to trimming and J lost 6 bases; unmatched junction nucleotides: 4. The CDR3 is 15 residues long. The germline V gene encodes CDR1 SGDLS and CDR2 YYNGEE. CDR3 region: CASSAGQGAENTIYF. Written as DNA, the CDR3 is TGTGCCAGCAGCGCGGGACAGGGGGCCGAAAACACCATATATTTT.

The V gene is TRBV19, the J gene TRBJ2-7; a possible D gene is TRBD1 (5 bases). The V gene lost 4 bases and the J gene lost 2 bases, with 12 bases spanning the gap. Germline V gene data show CDR1 as LNHDA and CDR2 as SQIVND (reference sequence). The CDR3 covers 14 residues. The CDR3 sequence is CASSNQGRTYEQYF. The CDR3 DNA follows: TGTGCCAGTAGTAACCAGGGCCGCACCTACGAGCAGTACTTC.

In DNA form, the CDR3 reads TGTGCCAGCAGCCAAGAGACAGGGAACACAGATACGCAGTATTTT. Translating it yields CASSQETGNTDTQYF. This rearrangement joins TRBV14 to TRBJ2-3, with 7 positions matching TRBD1. Trimming at V came to 0 bases and at J to 2 bases, leaving 2 bases not matched to a gene. Per germline, CDR1 SGHDN and CDR2 FVKESK. The CDR3 covers 15 residues.

The chain combines TRBV27 with TRBJ2-3, with TRBD2 identical over 12 bases. The ends lost 6 bases at V and 6 bases at J; junction bases unmatched: 16. CDR1 MNHEY and CDR2 SMNVEV come from the germline V gene (reference sequence). CDR3 length: 18 residues. The CDR3 DNA reads TGTGCCAGCAGCCCTCTCAGAAGACTAGCGGGAGTTTCGGATACGCAGTATTTT. As protein: CASSPLRRLAGVSDTQYF.

This clone was picked up one time. The rearrangement joins TRBV12-3 or TRBV12-4 to TRBJ1-5; unclear D gene. The CDR3 sequence is 13 residues long. The ends were cut back, 5 bases at V and 2 bases at J, with 7 bases in the middle. The CDR3 region is CASSPGRNQPQHF. The CDR3 region has the DNA TGTGCCAGCAGTCCCGGACGCAATCAGCCCCAGCATTTT.

The CDR3 reads CASSDLLLGANEKLFF. CDR3 DNA sequence: TGTGCCAGCAGCGACCTGCTCTTGGGGGCTAATGAAAAACTGTTTTTT. The J gene is TRBJ1-4, the V gene TRBV6-2 or TRBV6-3; possible D gene TRBD1, 5 bases. Looked up from germline, CDR1 is MNHEY and CDR2 is SVGEGT. The CDR3 contains 16 residues. The germline V and J ends were trimmed by 6 bases and 3 bases, with 17 bases remaining between them.

The chain carries TRBV19 and TRBJ2-3, with 8 nucleotides matching TRBD2. The CDR3 loop spans 18 amino acids. Trimming at V came to 4 bases and at J to 0 bases, leaving 12 bases not matched to a gene. The germline V gene encodes CDR1 LNHDA and CDR2 SQIVND (reference sequence). In DNA form, the CDR3 reads TGTGCCAGTAGTACCCTCTCCGCGGGAGGTCCTAGCACAGATACGCAGTATTTT. Protein: CASSTLSAGGPSTDTQYF.

The V and J genes are TRBV4-1 and TRBJ1-1; D is possibly TRBD1 (5 bases). V lost 0 bases and J lost 8, with 16 bases in between. There are 15 residues in the CDR3. Germline V gene lookup returns CDR1 MGHRA and CDR2 YSYEKL. Written as DNA, the CDR3 is TGCGCCAGCAGCCAAGATCGCTCAGGGAGGGGCGAAGCTTTCTTT. As protein: CASSQDRSGRGEAFF.

The chain joins TRBV11-2 to TRBJ1-2; no definite D call. The V gene lost 5 bases and the J gene lost 0 bases, with 22 bases spanning the gap. This CDR3 spans 18 amino acids. CDR1 and CDR2 (germline): SGHAT, FQNNGV. This CDR3 reads CASSPEWDAMNANYGYTF. In DNA form, the CDR3 reads TGTGCCAGCAGCCCCGAGTGGGATGCCATGAACGCTAACTATGGCTACACCTTC.

CDR3 sequence: CASSITGTSRHNEQFF. The CDR3 DNA is TGTGCCAGCAGCATAACCGGGACTAGTCGTCACAATGAGCAGTTCTTC. This chain links TRBV9 with TRBJ2-1, with 8 bases lining up with TRBD2. The ends lost 4 bases at V and 5 bases at J; junction bases unmatched: 11. Germline V gene data show CDR1 as SGDLS and CDR2 as YYNGEE. This CDR3 has 16 residues.

Written as DNA, the CDR3 is TGTGCCAGGGGGGACCCTTGGGACAATGAGCAGTTCTTC. Its protein is CARGDPWDNEQFF. The chain combines TRBV7-2 with TRBJ2-1, with D perhaps assigned TRBD1 or TRBD2 (5 bases each). Germline assignment: CDR1 SGHTA and CDR2 FQGNSA. V lost 9 bases and J 5 bases, leaving 14 bases between the germline ends. The CDR3 covers 13 residues.

This rearrangement joins TRBV27 to TRBJ2-3, with D possibly being TRBD2 (5 bases). Germline V gene lookup returns CDR1 MNHEY and CDR2 SMNVEV (reference sequence). This CDR3 has 16 amino acids. V shed 3 bases and J shed 3 bases, with 16 bases lying between them. CDR3 in DNA: TGTGCCAGCAGTTTCGGTGGACTGCCGCATACAGATACGCAGTATTTT. Amino acid sequence: CASSFGGLPHTDTQYF.

The V call is TRBV27, the J call TRBJ2-3; 8 positions match TRBD2. Germline CDR1 reads MNHEY; CDR2 reads SMNVEV (reference sequence). The CDR3 spans 14 residues. Trimming at V came to 3 bases and at J to 3 bases, leaving 2 bases not matched to a gene. This CDR3 is CASSFQRETDTQYF. CDR3 nucleotides: TGTGCCAGCAGTTTCCAGCGGGAGACAGATACGCAGTATTTT.

The J gene is TRBJ2-1, the V gene TRBV30; D remains unclear. The CDR3 has 12 amino acids. Germline V gene sequence: CDR1 GTSNPN, CDR2 SVGIG (reference sequence). Trimming cost V 1 base and J 6 bases, with 7 bases left between them. The CDR3 protein is CAWSGRGNEQFF. Written as DNA, the CDR3 is TGTGCCTGGAGTGGAAGAGGCAATGAGCAGTTCTTC.

V is TRBV4-2 and J is TRBJ2-1, with D perhaps matching TRBD2 (5 bases). V gave up 0 bases and J gave up 9 bases, with 21 bases separating them. The CDR3 consists of 17 residues. The germline gives CDR1 LGHNA, CDR2 YNFKEQ. Here the CDR3 DNA reads TGTGCCAGCAGCCAAGAAGGCACTACCCAATCGGGGAGTGAGCAGTTCTTC. Protein product: CASSQEGTTQSGSEQFF.

As for this clone: Its ends do not fully match the called genes, so a read error is possible. V gene TRBV12-5 combines with J gene TRBJ2-7; no clear D. From germline, CDR1 is LGHNT and CDR2 FRNRAP. This CDR3 comprises 9 residues. CDR3 bases: TGTGCTAGTGGTTTGTTTGGGGATTTC. It codes for CASGLFGDF.

The chain is built from TRBV5-8 and TRBJ1-4; D not certain. With 2 bases removed from V and 4 bases from J, the gap between germline ends came to 15 bases. The CDR3 is 16 residues long. Germline loops: CDR1 SGHTS, CDR2 YDEGEE. The CDR3 reads CASSLGLGTNNEKLFF. CDR3 coding DNA: TGTGCCAGCAGCTTAGGTTTGGGAACAAATAATGAAAAACTGTTTTTT. The full variable domain, its missing parts supplied by reference TRBV5-8 and TRBJ1-4, is EAGVTQSPTHLIKTRGQQATLRCSPISGHTSVYWYQQALGLGLQFLLWYDEGEERNRGNFPPRFSGRQFPNYSSELNVNALELEDSALYLCASSLGLGTNNEKLFFGSGTQLSVL.